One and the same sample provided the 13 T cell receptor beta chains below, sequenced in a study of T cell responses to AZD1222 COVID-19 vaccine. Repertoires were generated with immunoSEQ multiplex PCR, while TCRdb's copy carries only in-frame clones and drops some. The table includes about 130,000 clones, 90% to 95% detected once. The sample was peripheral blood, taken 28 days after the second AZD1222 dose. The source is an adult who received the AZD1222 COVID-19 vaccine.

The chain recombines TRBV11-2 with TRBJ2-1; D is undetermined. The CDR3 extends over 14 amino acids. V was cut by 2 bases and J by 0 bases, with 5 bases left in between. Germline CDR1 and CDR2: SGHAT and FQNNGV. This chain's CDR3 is CASSLWGSYNEQFF. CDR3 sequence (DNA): TGTGCCAGCAGCTTATGGGGCTCCTACAATGAGCAGTTCTTC.

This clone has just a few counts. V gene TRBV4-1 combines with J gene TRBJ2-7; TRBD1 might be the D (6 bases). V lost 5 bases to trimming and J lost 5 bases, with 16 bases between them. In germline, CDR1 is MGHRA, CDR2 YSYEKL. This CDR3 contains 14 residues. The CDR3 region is CASSATTGSDEQYF. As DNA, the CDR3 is TGCGCCAGCAGCGCAACCACAGGGAGCGACGAGCAGTACTTC.

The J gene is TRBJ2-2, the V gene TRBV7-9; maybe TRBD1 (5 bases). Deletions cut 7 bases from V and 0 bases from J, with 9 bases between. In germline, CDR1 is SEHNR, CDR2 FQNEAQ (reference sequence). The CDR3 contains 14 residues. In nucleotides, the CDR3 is TGTGCCAGCACTGGGGCCTCGAACACCGGGGAGCTGTTTTTT. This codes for CASTGASNTGELFF. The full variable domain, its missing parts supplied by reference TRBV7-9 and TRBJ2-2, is DTGVSQNPRHKITKRGQNVTFRCDPISEHNRLYWYRQTLGQGPEFLTYFQNEAQLEKSRLLSDRFSAERPKGSFSTLEIQRTEQGDSAMYLCASTGASNTGELFFGEGSRLTVL.

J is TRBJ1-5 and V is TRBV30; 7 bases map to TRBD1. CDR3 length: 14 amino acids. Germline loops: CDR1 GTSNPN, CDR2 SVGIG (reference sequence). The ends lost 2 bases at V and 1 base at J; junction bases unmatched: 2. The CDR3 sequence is CAWSMGQSNQPQHF. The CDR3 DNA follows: TGTGCCTGGAGTATGGGACAGAGCAATCAGCCCCAGCATTTT.

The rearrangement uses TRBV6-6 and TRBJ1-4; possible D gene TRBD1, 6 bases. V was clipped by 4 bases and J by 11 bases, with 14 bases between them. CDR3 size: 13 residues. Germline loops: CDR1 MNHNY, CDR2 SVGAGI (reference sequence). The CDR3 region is CASSFAGVEKLFF. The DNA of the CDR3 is TGTGCCAGCAGTTTCGCAGGGGTAGAGAAACTGTTTTTT.

CDR3 nucleotide sequence: TGTGCCAGCAGTTCCATACGACAGGGGGGAAAATTGGATACGCAGTATTTT. Translating it yields CASSSIRQGGKLDTQYF. The chain couples TRBV28 to TRBJ2-3; the match to TRBD1 covers 9 bases. This CDR3 comprises 17 residues. Unmatched junction bases numbered 14, after V lost 4 bases and J lost 6 bases. Germline lookup yields CDR1 MDHEN and CDR2 SYDVKM.

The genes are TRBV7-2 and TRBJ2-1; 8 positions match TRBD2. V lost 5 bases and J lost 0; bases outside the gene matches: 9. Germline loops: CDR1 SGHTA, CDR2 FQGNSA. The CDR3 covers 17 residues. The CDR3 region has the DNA TGTGCCAGCAGCCCAGTCGGGGGGGGAGCCTCCTACAATGAGCAGTTCTTC. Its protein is CASSPVGGGASYNEQFF.

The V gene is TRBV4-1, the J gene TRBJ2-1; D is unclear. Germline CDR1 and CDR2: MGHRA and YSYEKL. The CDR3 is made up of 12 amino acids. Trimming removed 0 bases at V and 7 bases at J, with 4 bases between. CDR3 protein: CASSQEFNEQFF. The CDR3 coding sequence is TGCGCCAGCAGCCAAGAATTTAATGAGCAGTTCTTC.

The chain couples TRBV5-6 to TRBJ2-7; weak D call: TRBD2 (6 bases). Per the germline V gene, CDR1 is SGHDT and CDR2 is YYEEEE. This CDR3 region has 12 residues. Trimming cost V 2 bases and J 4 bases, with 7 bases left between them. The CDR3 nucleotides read TGTGCCAGCAGCTTCGCGGGGTACGAGCAGTACTTC. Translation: CASSFAGYEQYF.

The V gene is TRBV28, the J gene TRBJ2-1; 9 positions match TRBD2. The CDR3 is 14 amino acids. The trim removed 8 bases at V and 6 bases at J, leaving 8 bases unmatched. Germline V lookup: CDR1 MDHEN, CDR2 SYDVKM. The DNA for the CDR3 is TGTGCCAGCGGTAGCGGGGGCGCTGTCAATGAGCAGTTCTTC. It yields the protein CASGSGGAVNEQFF.

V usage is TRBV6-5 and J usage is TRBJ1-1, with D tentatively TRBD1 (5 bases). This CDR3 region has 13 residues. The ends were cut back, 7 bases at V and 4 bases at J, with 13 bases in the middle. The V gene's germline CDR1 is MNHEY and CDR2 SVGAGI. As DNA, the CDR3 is TGTGCCAGCACCCCAGGGAGATTCACTGAAGCTTTCTTT. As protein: CASTPGRFTEAFF.

CDR3: CASSLRMNTEAFF. Here the CDR3 DNA reads TGCGCCAGCAGCTTGAGAATGAACACTGAAGCTTTCTTT. The chain joins TRBV5-1 to TRBJ1-1; D unclear. Germline CDR1 and CDR2: SGHRS and YFSETQ. Trimming left V 1 base short and J 0 bases short, with 4 bases between. The length of the CDR3 is 13 residues.

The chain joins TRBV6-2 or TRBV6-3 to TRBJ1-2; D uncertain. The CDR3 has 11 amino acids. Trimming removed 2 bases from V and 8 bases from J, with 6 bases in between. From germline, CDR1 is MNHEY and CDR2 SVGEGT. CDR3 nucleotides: TGTGCCAGCAGTTACAGACAAGGCTACACCTTC. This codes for CASSYRQGYTF.